A selection of T cell receptor beta chains follows, all from one sample in a study of T cell responses to AZD1222 COVID-19 vaccine. Generated by immunoSEQ multiplex PCR, the TCRdb table keeps only in-frame clones and is missing some. The sample lists 200,000 to 300,000 clones, 80% to 95% occurring once. The input for sequencing was peripheral blood, taken on day 0 of AZD1222 vaccination. The origin of the receptors is an adult in good health. The CDR3 runs from the conserved cysteine through the conserved F or W. Each record gives: clone size, J gene, D gene, V gene, CDR3 DNA, CDR3 protein. The D gene is left open where the match is weak. A clone size is listed for some rows: how often the clone was seen (once, few, many), or a class if it is expanded.

>.|TRBJ2-2|.|TRBV10-3
TGTGCCAATTCTGAGAACAGGGCAACCGGGGAGCTGTTTTTT
CANSENRATGELFF
>once|TRBJ2-1|.|TRBV9
TGTGCCAGCAGCGTAAGCGTCAACTCCTACAATGAGCAGTTCTTC
CASSVSVNSYNEQFF
>.|TRBJ2-7|.|TRBV2
TGTGCCAGCACCGGAACGAGAGAGCAGTACTTC
CASTGTREQYF
>.|TRBJ1-3|TRBD1|TRBV9
TGTGCCAGCAGCGTATATGGGACAGGGTGGAGCTCTGGAAACACCATATATTTT
CASSVYGTGWSSGNTIYF
>.|TRBJ2-3|.|TRBV20-1
TGCAGTGCCACAGATACGCAGTATTTT
CSATDTQYF
>.|TRBJ2-7|TRBD2|TRBV3-1/TRBV3-2
TGTGCCAGCAGCCCGGGACTAGCAGCCTACGAGCAGTACTTC
CASSPGLAAYEQYF
>.|TRBJ1-6|.|TRBV14
TGTGCCAGCAGCCAAGCTGGTGGGACCTATAATTCACCCCTCCACTTT
CASSQAGGTYNSPLHF
>.|TRBJ1-1|.|TRBV28
TGTGCCAGCAGCCGAGGGGTATGGAACACTGAAGCTTTCTTT
CASSRGVWNTEAFF
>.|TRBJ2-1|.|TRBV6-5
TGTGCCAGCACCCCGACGGGGGCTCGGAATGAGCAGTTCTTC
CASTPTGARNEQFF
>.|TRBJ2-5|.|TRBV3-1/TRBV3-2
TGTGCCAGCAGCGGGCTAAAGACCCAGTACTTC
CASSGLKTQYF
>.|TRBJ2-3|TRBD2|TRBV7-9
TGTGCCAGCAGCTTGACTAGCGGGGGGCCAGGGGATACGCAGTATTTT
CASSLTSGGPGDTQYF
>.|TRBJ2-7|.|TRBV6-2/TRBV6-3
TGTGCCAGCAGTTACATGGGGCAAAGCGAGCAGTACTTC
CASSYMGQSEQYF
>.|TRBJ1-1|.|TRBV10-3
TGTGCCATCAGTGAGCAGGGGAGGAACACTGAAGCTTTCTTT
CAISEQGRNTEAFF
>once|TRBJ1-1|.|TRBV24-1
TGTGCCACCAGTGATCCCCCCACGGGTGAAGCTTTCTTT
CATSDPPTGEAFF
>.|TRBJ1-1|.|TRBV20-1
TGCAGTGCTAGTAAAGACATTAACACTGAAGCTTTCTTT
CSASKDINTEAFF
>.|TRBJ2-2|.|TRBV2
TGTGCCAGCAGTGAAGCGCAAGTTGGACCCCAACCCACCGGGGAGCTGTTTTTT
CASSEAQVGPQPTGELFF
>.|TRBJ1-4|.|TRBV4-2
TGTGCCAGCAGCCAGCAGGACAGTAATGAAAAACTGTTTTTT
CASSQQDSNEKLFF
>.|TRBJ2-5|.|TRBV5-1
TGCGCCAGCAGCCAGGGACACTCCCAAGAGACCCAGTACTTC
CASSQGHSQETQYF
>.|TRBJ1-1|TRBD1|TRBV6-1
TGTGCCAGCAGTGAAGCGCCTGGACAGGGGGACACTGAAGCTTTCTTT
CASSEAPGQGDTEAFF
>.|TRBJ2-7|.|TRBV13
TGTGCCAGCACCATAAAGGGGACTCCGAGTTGGGCGCAGTACTTC
CASTIKGTPSWAQYF
>.|TRBJ1-1|TRBD1|TRBV24-1
TGTGCCACCAGTGATAGAGGACAGGGGGCGGCTGAAGCTTTCTTT
CATSDRGQGAAEAFF
>.|TRBJ2-2|.|TRBV3-1/TRBV3-2
TGTGCCAGCAGCCAATTTACAGGCAGTCCCGGGGAGCTGTTTTTT
CASSQFTGSPGELFF
>.|TRBJ1-1|.|TRBV27
TGTGCCAGCAGCACCCACAGGCGATTGAACACTGAAGCTTTCTTT
CASSTHRRLNTEAFF
>.|TRBJ2-7|.|TRBV10-3
TGTGCCATCAGTGATCCACGGAGGCTCGAGCAGTACTTC
CAISDPRRLEQYF
>.|TRBJ2-2|TRBD1|TRBV27
TGTGCCAGCAACTCCTTCGCCGGGACAGGGACCGGGGAGCTGTTTTTT
CASNSFAGTGTGELFF
>once|TRBJ2-3|TRBD1|TRBV12-5
TGTGCTAGTGGCTCCGGACAGGTTACGGATACGCAGTATTTT
CASGSGQVTDTQYF
>.|TRBJ2-1|.|TRBV27
TGTGCCAGCAGTTTACCGAACAATGAGCAGTTCTTC
CASSLPNNEQFF
>.|TRBJ2-3|.|TRBV4-1
TGCGCCAGCAGCACCCGACAGACCACAGATACGCAGTATTTT
CASSTRQTTDTQYF